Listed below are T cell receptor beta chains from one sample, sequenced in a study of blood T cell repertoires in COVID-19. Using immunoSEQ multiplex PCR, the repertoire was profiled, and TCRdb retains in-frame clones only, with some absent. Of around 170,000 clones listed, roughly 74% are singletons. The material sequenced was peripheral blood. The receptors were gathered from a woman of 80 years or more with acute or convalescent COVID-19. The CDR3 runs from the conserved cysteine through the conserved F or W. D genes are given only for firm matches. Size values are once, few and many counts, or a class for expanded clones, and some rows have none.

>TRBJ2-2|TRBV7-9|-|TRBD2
CASSRTSGVSGELFF
TGTGCCAGCAGCCGGACTAGCGGGGTTTCCGGGGAGCTGTTTTTT
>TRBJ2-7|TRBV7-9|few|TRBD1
CASNRGTESSYEQYF
TGTGCCAGCAACCGAGGGACAGAGAGCTCCTACGAGCAGTACTTC
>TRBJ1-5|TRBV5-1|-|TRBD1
CASSAGQNSNQPQHF
TGCGCCAGCAGCGCGGGACAGAATAGCAATCAGCCCCAGCATTTT
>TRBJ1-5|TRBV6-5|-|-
CASSYSGAQPQHF
TGTGCCAGCAGTTACTCGGGGGCCCAGCCCCAGCATTTT
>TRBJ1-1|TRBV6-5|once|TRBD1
CASSYDRAFTEAFF
TGTGCCAGCAGTTACGACAGGGCTTTCACTGAAGCTTTCTTT
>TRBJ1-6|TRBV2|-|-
CASNLDRNNSPLHF
TGTGCCAGCAATCTGGACAGAAATAATTCACCCCTCCACTTT
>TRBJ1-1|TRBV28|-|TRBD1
CASSLYRQGTEAFF
TGTGCCAGCAGTTTATACCGACAGGGGACTGAAGCTTTCTTT
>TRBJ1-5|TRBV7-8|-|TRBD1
CASSPDRGNQPQHF
TGTGCCAGCAGCCCCGACAGGGGCAATCAGCCCCAGCATTTT
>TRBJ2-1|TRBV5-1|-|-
CASSLNQGFLGNEQFF
TGCGCCAGCAGCTTGAATCAGGGTTTTCTGGGCAATGAGCAGTTCTTC
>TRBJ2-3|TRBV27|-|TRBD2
CASKRLAGIRADTQYF
TGTGCCAGCAAGAGACTAGCGGGGATAAGGGCAGATACGCAGTATTTT
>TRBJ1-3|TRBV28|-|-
CASSFPQGGGNTIYF
TGTGCCAGCAGTTTCCCCCAGGGAGGTGGAAACACCATATATTTT
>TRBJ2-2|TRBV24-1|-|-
CATSDFGAGQTGELFF
TGTGCCACCAGTGATTTTGGGGCGGGACAGACCGGGGAGCTGTTTTTT
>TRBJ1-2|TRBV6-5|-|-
CASSFARGGYGYTF
TGTGCCAGCAGTTTCGCCCGAGGGGGCTATGGCTACACCTTC
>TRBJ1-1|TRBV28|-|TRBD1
CASSLQGARTEAFF
TGTGCCAGCAGTTTACAGGGGGCGAGGACTGAAGCTTTCTTT
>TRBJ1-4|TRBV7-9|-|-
CASSPTGPLRKLFF
TGTGCCAGCAGCCCGACAGGTCCCTTGAGGAAACTGTTTTTT
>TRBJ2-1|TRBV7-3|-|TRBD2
CASSFSGRSYNEQFF
TGTGCCAGCAGCTTTAGCGGGCGCTCCTACAATGAGCAGTTCTTC
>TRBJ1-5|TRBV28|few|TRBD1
CASPPGQGAPQPQHF
TGTGCCAGCCCCCCGGGGCAGGGGGCCCCTCAGCCCCAGCATTTT
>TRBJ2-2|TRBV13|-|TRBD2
CASSQFGLAGELNTGELFF
TGTGCCAGCAGCCAATTTGGACTAGCGGGAGAGCTAAACACCGGGGAGCTGTTTTTT
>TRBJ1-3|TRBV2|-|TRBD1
CASTVQGISGNTIYF
TGTGCCAGCACGGTACAGGGGATCTCTGGAAACACCATATATTTT
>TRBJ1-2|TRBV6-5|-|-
CASSYDSRGSYGYTF
TGTGCCAGCAGTTACGACAGCAGAGGCAGCTATGGCTACACCTTC
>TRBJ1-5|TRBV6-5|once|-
CASRRQGNQPQHF
TGTGCCAGCAGGCGACAGGGCAATCAGCCCCAGCATTTT
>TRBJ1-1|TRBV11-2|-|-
CASSLALNTEAFF
TGTGCCAGCAGCTTAGCTTTGAACACTGAAGCTTTCTTT
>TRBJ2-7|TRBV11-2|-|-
CASSSHREEQYF
TGTGCCAGCAGCTCCCACAGGGAAGAGCAGTACTTC
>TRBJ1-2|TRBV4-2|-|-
CASSQGTGLLSDRNYGYTF
TGTGCCAGCAGCCAAGGTACGGGGTTGCTTTCAGACCGTAACTATGGCTACACCTTC
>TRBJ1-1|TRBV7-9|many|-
CASSLGGGRRAEAFF
TGTGCCAGCAGCTTAGGCGGAGGCAGACGCGCTGAAGCTTTCTTT
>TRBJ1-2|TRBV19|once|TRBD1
CAIPPDRDLGYGYTF
TGTGCCATTCCCCCCGACAGGGACTTAGGCTATGGCTACACCTTC
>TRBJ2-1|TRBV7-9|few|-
CASSLTQLTYNEQFF
TGTGCCAGCAGCTTAACACAGCTAACCTACAATGAGCAGTTCTTC
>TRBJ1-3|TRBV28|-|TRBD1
CASSSAQGSGNTIYF
TGTGCCAGCAGTTCTGCACAGGGGTCTGGAAACACCATATATTTT
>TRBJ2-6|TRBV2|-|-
CASSELGDFSGANVLTF
TGTGCCAGCAGTGAACTAGGGGACTTCTCTGGGGCCAACGTCCTGACTTTC
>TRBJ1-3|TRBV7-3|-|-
CASSFNSGNTIYF
TGTGCCAGCAGCTTCAACTCTGGAAACACCATATATTTT
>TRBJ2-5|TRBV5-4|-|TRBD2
CASSLRVAGQETQYF
TGTGCCAGCAGCTTAAGGGTAGCGGGGCAAGAGACCCAGTACTTC
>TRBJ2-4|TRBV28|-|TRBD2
CASSLQGLGRDENIQYF
TGTGCCAGCAGTTTGCAAGGACTCGGGAGGGATGAAAACATTCAGTACTTC
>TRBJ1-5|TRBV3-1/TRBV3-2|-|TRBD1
CASSQGGQGRQPQHF
TGTGCCAGCAGCCAGGGGGGACAGGGGCGACAGCCCCAGCATTTT
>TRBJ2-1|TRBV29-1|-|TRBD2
CSVPSERGPGNEQFF
TGCAGCGTTCCCAGCGAGCGGGGGCCCGGCAATGAGCAGTTCTTC